This T cell receptor beta chain was obtained from a study of blood T cell repertoires in COVID-19. This table comes from immunoSEQ multiplex PCR, and its TCRdb copy is limited to in-frame clones, with some not included. The sample shows 220,000 or so clones, approximately 85% of them seen only once. Seattle patients were enrolled during active infection and followed longitudinally. The CDR3 runs to 14 residues. Germline CDR1 is SGHTA and CDR2 is FQGTGA. Trimming removed 2 bases from V and 4 bases from J; junction bases left unmatched: 0. The clonotype originates from an elderly woman with COVID-19, enrolled during active disease. This chain links TRBV7-3 with TRBJ2-1; 9 nucleotides agree with TRBD2. Material: peripheral blood. CDR3 residues: CASSLAGGYNEQFF. The CDR3 DNA sequence: TGTGCCAGCAGCTTAGCGGGAGGGTACAATGAGCAGTTCTTC.